These T cell receptor beta chains were read from a single sample in a study of post-analysis software for immune sequencing data. One entry per CDR3 protein, called by TCRdb with MiXCR from the PCR reads. The data contain 700,000 to 900,000 distinct CDR3 sequences, 46% of them seen just once; the ten biggest clones take up roughly 5%. The sample was blood. All receptors derive from a girl aged 5 to 17 with multiple sclerosis. Both conserved end residues are part of each CDR3. Each record gives: V gene, D gene, J gene, clone size, CDR3 protein, CDR3 DNA. The D gene is left open where the match is weak. Rows may omit the clone size; those that give it use once, few, many or a size class.

TRBV28	.	TRBJ2-3	.	CASSLLSIWSTDTQYF	TGTGCCAGCAGTTTGTTGTCAATTTGGTCCACAGATACGCAGTATTTT
TRBV6-2/TRBV6-3	TRBD1	TRBJ2-7	.	CASRTDRPLSEQYF	TGTGCCAGCAGAACGGACAGGCCCCTAAGCGAGCAGTACTTC
TRBV2	.	TRBJ1-1	.	CASSDETTEAFF	TGTGCCAGCAGTGACGAGACTACTGAAGCTTTCTTT
TRBV3-1	TRBD2	TRBJ2-1	many	CASSPGLAKNEQFF	TGTGCCAGCTCCCCGGGACTAGCGAAGAATGAGCAGTTCTTC
TRBV7-2	.	TRBJ2-3	.	CASTFLGEISTDTQYF	TGTGCCAGCACCTTCCTCGGGGAGATTAGCACAGATACGCAGTATTTT
TRBV6-5	TRBD2	TRBJ2-7	.	CASSVKAGGPFEQYF	TGTGCCAGCAGTGTAAAAGCGGGAGGACCATTCGAGCAGTACTTC
TRBV5-5	.	TRBJ1-4	.	CASSLGAAFGEKLFF	TGTGCCAGCAGCTTGGGAGCGGCATTTGGGGAAAAACTGTTTTTT
TRBV27	.	TRBJ2-4	.	CASSFGPRNIQYF	TGTGCCAGCAGTTTTGGTCCGAGAAACATTCAGTACTTC
TRBV13	.	TRBJ2-5	.	CASSSPTLGVEETQYF	TGTGCCAGCAGCTCCCCGACGTTGGGGGTTGAAGAGACCCAGTACTTC
TRBV20-1	.	TRBJ2-7	.	CSASSGTPGEQYF	TGCAGTGCTAGCTCCGGGACTCCGGGCGAGCAGTACTTC
TRBV5-6	TRBD1	TRBJ2-7	few	CASSSSFGQGAYEQYF	TGTGCCAGCAGCTCATCATTTGGACAGGGGGCTTACGAGCAGTACTTC
TRBV5-6	.	TRBJ2-3	few	CASSLVLADTQYF	TGTGCCAGCAGCTTGGTCCTAGCAGATACGCAGTATTTT
TRBV6-5	.	TRBJ2-1	.	CASSYSTGYNEQFF	TGTGCCAGCAGTTACTCGACTGGGTACAATGAGCAGTTCTTC
TRBV6-5	TRBD2	TRBJ2-3	few	CASSALAGDGDTQYF	TGTGCCAGCAGCGCCCTAGCGGGAGATGGGGATACGCAGTATTTT
TRBV14	.	TRBJ2-3	few	CASSQGRTRDTQYF	TGTGCCAGCAGCCAAGGAAGGACCCGGGATACGCAGTATTTT
TRBV4-1	TRBD2	TRBJ2-7	.	CASSQDMDRGGRFVYEQYF	TGCGCCAGCAGCCAAGATATGGACAGAGGCGGGAGGTTTGTCTACGAGCAGTACTTC
TRBV20-1	.	TRBJ2-7	.	CSARVAGGYEQYF	TGCAGTGCTAGGGTGGCTGGGGGCTACGAGCAGTACTTC
TRBV6-2/TRBV6-3	.	TRBJ2-4	.	CASRGNLAKNIQYF	TGTGCCAGCAGAGGGAACCTAGCCAAAAACATTCAGTACTTC
TRBV20-1	.	TRBJ2-5	.	CSARGGGGLGETQYF	TGCAGTGCTAGGGGTGGGGGAGGCCTCGGGGAGACCCAGTACTTC
TRBV7-2	.	TRBJ2-7	.	CASSLGLRGTYEQYF	TGTGCCAGCAGCCTAGGACTACGGGGAACCTACGAGCAGTACTTC
TRBV15	TRBD1	TRBJ2-3	.	CATSRAIPGQGGDTQYF	TGTGCCACCAGCCGCGCGATACCGGGACAGGGAGGAGATACGCAGTATTTT
TRBV11-3	TRBD2	TRBJ2-1	few	CASSLDQSSGRNNEQFF	TGTGCCAGCAGCTTAGATCAGTCTAGCGGGAGGAACAATGAGCAGTTCTTC
TRBV20-1	.	TRBJ2-3	many	CSAGGPGSGTDTQYF	TGCAGTGCGGGCGGCCCAGGATCTGGCACAGATACGCAGTATTTT
TRBV7-8	.	TRBJ2-5	.	CASSLGCCGGIEETQYF	TGTGCCAGCAGCTTAGGTTGTTGTGGAGGGATCGAGGAGACCCAGTACTTC
TRBV6-5	TRBD1	TRBJ1-5	.	CASTPDRGRNQPQHF	TGTGCCAGCACCCCGGACAGGGGACGCAATCAGCCCCAGCATTTT
TRBV6-6	TRBD1	TRBJ1-1	.	CASLTGRRTEAFF	TGTGCCAGTCTGACAGGGAGGAGGACTGAAGCTTTCTTT
TRBV12-3/TRBV12-4	TRBD2	TRBJ2-3	.	CASSQESGGTDTQYF	TGTGCCAGCAGTCAGGAGAGCGGGGGAACAGATACGCAGTATTTT
TRBV27	.	TRBJ2-1	few	CASSSLLSAEQFF	TGTGCCAGCAGTTCCCTCTTGTCAGCAGAGCAGTTCTTC
TRBV29-1	TRBD2	TRBJ2-1	.	CSVGGLASYNEQFF	TGCAGCGTAGGGGGACTAGCTTCCTACAATGAGCAGTTCTTC
TRBV12-3/TRBV12-4	.	TRBJ2-7	few	CASRGRDSYEQYF	TGTGCCAGCAGGGGCAGGGACTCCTACGAGCAGTACTTC
TRBV6-6	.	TRBJ2-3	.	CASGWPEGPDTQYF	TGTGCCAGCGGATGGCCGGAGGGCCCCGATACGCAGTATTTT
TRBV27	.	TRBJ2-6	few	CASSLFPGANVLTF	TGTGCCAGCAGTTTATTCCCTGGGGCCAACGTCCTGACTTTC
TRBV7-3	TRBD1	TRBJ2-7	.	CASSLTGQEIYEQYF	TGTGCCAGCAGCTTAACGGGACAGGAGATCTACGAGCAGTACTTC
TRBV27	TRBD2	TRBJ2-7	.	CASSTLRDYPYEQYF	TGTGCCAGCTCAACCCTCCGGGACTACCCCTACGAGCAGTACTTC
TRBV12-5	.	TRBJ2-1	.	CASGTTGGLNEQFF	TGTGCTAGTGGAACAACAGGTGGCTTAAATGAGCAGTTCTTC
TRBV29-1	TRBD1	TRBJ2-7	.	CSVGGQIDYEQYF	TGCAGCGTTGGGGGACAGATTGATTACGAGCAGTACTTC
TRBV10-3	.	TRBJ2-3	.	CAISERIGGATQYF	TGTGCCATCAGTGAGAGAATCGGAGGGGCTACGCAGTATTTT
TRBV20-1	.	TRBJ2-3	few	CSANLVDGNTQYF	TGCAGTGCCAACCTCGTGGACGGCAATACGCAGTATTTT
TRBV12-3/TRBV12-4	TRBD1	TRBJ1-5	.	CASSLVSDREGQPQHF	TGTGCCAGCAGTTTAGTCTCGGACAGGGAAGGTCAGCCCCAGCATTTT
TRBV7-2	.	TRBJ2-7	few	CASSLAGLGTHEQYF	TGTGCCAGCAGCTTAGCAGGGTTGGGTACCCACGAGCAGTACTTC
TRBV12-3/TRBV12-4	.	TRBJ2-7	.	CASSFSSPGVAPYEQYF	TGTGCCAGCAGTTTTAGCTCCCCGGGAGTCGCCCCCTACGAGCAGTACTTC
TRBV20-1	.	TRBJ1-5	.	CSARDRDQGINQPQHF	TGCAGTGCTAGAGATCGCGATCAGGGCATCAATCAGCCCCAGCATTTT
TRBV6-1	TRBD2	TRBJ2-3	.	CASGSYGASGSQDTQYF	TGTGCCAGCGGCAGTTACGGGGCTAGCGGGAGCCAAGATACGCAGTATTTT
TRBV7-9	.	TRBJ2-7	.	CASSQGPGRAQEQYF	TGTGCCAGCAGCCAAGGCCCAGGACGGGCTCAGGAGCAGTACTTC
TRBV29-1	.	TRBJ1-1	.	CSVQGGYTEAFF	TGCAGCGTCCAGGGAGGGTACACTGAAGCTTTCTTT
TRBV12-3/TRBV12-4	TRBD2	TRBJ2-1	few	CASSHLAVREFF	TGTGCCAGCAGCCATCTAGCGGTGCGGGAGTTCTTC
TRBV29-1	TRBD1	TRBJ1-1	.	CSVRRAGGMNTEAFF	TGCAGCGTTAGGAGGGCAGGGGGCATGAACACTGAAGCTTTCTTT
TRBV7-2	TRBD2	TRBJ2-7	.	CASSLGFPGLAHYEQYF	TGTGCCAGCAGCTTAGGATTTCCGGGACTAGCTCACTACGAGCAGTACTTC
TRBV7-2	.	TRBJ2-7	.	CASSLAGGPTGEQYF	TGTGCCAGCAGCTTAGCTGGGGGCCCTACCGGCGAGCAGTACTTC
TRBV7-2	.	TRBJ1-1	once	CASSPQYTEAFF	TGTGCCAGCAGCCCTCAGTACACTGAAGCTTTCTTT
TRBV12-3/TRBV12-4	.	TRBJ2-2	.	CASSPLAENTGELFF	TGTGCCAGCAGTCCCCTGGCCGAAAACACCGGGGAGCTGTTTTTT
TRBV18	.	TRBJ2-6	.	CASSPRNSGANVLTF	TGTGCCAGCTCACCTAGGAACTCTGGGGCCAACGTCCTGACTTTC
TRBV7-9	.	TRBJ2-2	.	CASSFGRSNTGELFF	TGTGCCAGCAGCTTCGGCAGGTCGAACACCGGGGAGCTGTTTTTT
TRBV7-6	.	TRBJ2-1	.	CASSAIENEQFF	TGTGCCAGCAGCGCCATTGAGAATGAGCAGTTCTTC
TRBV6-5	TRBD2	TRBJ2-5	few	CASSRGLAGQETQYF	TGTGCCAGCAGTAGGGGACTAGCGGGACAAGAGACCCAGTACTTC
TRBV10-3	.	TRBJ1-1	.	CAISEIAPPRTEAFF	TGTGCCATCAGTGAGATAGCCCCCCCGAGGACTGAAGCTTTCTTT
TRBV7-3	TRBD2	TRBJ2-3	.	CASSILAGGPADTQYF	TGTGCCAGCAGCATTCTAGCGGGAGGGCCGGCAGATACGCAGTATTTT